Listed below are T cell receptor beta chains from one sample, sequenced in a study of T cell responses to AZD1222 COVID-19 vaccine. Data came from immunoSEQ multiplex PCR; TCRdb stores just in-frame clones and leaves some out. The sample lists about 25,000 clones; around nine tenths were seen once. The source material was peripheral blood, sampled 28 days after the second AZD1222 dose. The receptors shown here come from an adult who received the AZD1222 COVID-19 vaccine. Both conserved end residues are part of each CDR3. The D gene is left open where the match is weak. Expanded clones get a size class; other rows say once, few or many, or leave the size out.

TRBV19	TRBJ1-5	NA	NA	CATLRASGQPQHF	TGTGCCACCCTGAGGGCTTCGGGTCAGCCCCAGCATTTT
TRBV2	TRBJ2-3	NA	NA	CASSLRTADTQYF	TGTGCCAGCAGTTTACGGACAGCAGATACGCAGTATTTT
TRBV4-2	TRBJ2-2	TRBD1	NA	CASSQGQGDSGELFF	TGTGCCAGCAGCCAAGGACAGGGGGATTCCGGGGAGCTGTTTTTT
TRBV5-1	TRBJ1-2	NA	once	CASSLDSGNYGYTF	TGCGCCAGCAGCTTGGATAGCGGTAACTATGGCTACACCTTC
TRBV6-5	TRBJ2-1	TRBD1	NA	CASSPSTGAFKFF	TGTGCCAGCAGCCCAAGCACAGGGGCCTTCAAGTTCTTC
TRBV2	TRBJ2-5	TRBD2	NA	CASTATSGRETQYF	TGTGCCAGCACTGCAACTAGCGGGCGGGAGACCCAGTACTTC
TRBV29-1	TRBJ2-2	TRBD1	NA	CSASGTGFTGELFF	TGCAGCGCATCCGGGACAGGGTTTACCGGGGAGCTGTTTTTT
TRBV9	TRBJ2-5	NA	NA	CASSPRPQETQYF	TGTGCCAGCAGCCCCCGACCTCAAGAGACCCAGTACTTC
TRBV15	TRBJ1-5	TRBD1	NA	CATARDSNNQPQHF	TGTGCCACCGCTCGGGACAGCAACAATCAGCCCCAGCATTTT
TRBV5-1	TRBJ2-5	NA	NA	CASSLQGYQETQYF	TGCGCCAGCAGCTTGCAGGGGTACCAAGAGACCCAGTACTTC
TRBV7-2	TRBJ2-7	NA	NA	CASSSLGHFYEQYF	TGTGCCAGCAGCTCACTGGGTCACTTCTACGAGCAGTACTTC
TRBV21-1	TRBJ2-5	NA	NA	CASSKGGNQETQYF	TGTGCCAGCAGCAAGGGCGGAAATCAAGAGACCCAGTACTTC
TRBV10-3	TRBJ2-3	NA	NA	CAIRTSTDTQYF	TGTGCCATCAGGACTAGCACAGATACGCAGTATTTT
TRBV7-3	TRBJ1-2	NA	NA	CASSSTGRGDGYTF	TGTGCCAGCAGCTCCACAGGGAGGGGGGATGGCTACACCTTC
TRBV11-2	TRBJ2-7	TRBD2	NA	CASSLGGLGYEQYF	TGTGCCAGCAGCTTAGGGGGACTAGGCTACGAGCAGTACTTC
TRBV2	TRBJ1-6	NA	NA	CATRRTYNSPLHF	TGTGCCACCCGGAGGACCTATAATTCACCCCTCCACTTT
TRBV30	TRBJ2-1	TRBD2	NA	CASELAGSYNEQFF	TGTGCCTCAGAACTAGCGGGATCCTACAATGAGCAGTTCTTC
TRBV21-1	TRBJ2-7	NA	NA	CASSKTESRVTYEQYF	TGTGCCAGCAGCAAAACCGAATCTAGGGTAACCTACGAGCAGTACTTC